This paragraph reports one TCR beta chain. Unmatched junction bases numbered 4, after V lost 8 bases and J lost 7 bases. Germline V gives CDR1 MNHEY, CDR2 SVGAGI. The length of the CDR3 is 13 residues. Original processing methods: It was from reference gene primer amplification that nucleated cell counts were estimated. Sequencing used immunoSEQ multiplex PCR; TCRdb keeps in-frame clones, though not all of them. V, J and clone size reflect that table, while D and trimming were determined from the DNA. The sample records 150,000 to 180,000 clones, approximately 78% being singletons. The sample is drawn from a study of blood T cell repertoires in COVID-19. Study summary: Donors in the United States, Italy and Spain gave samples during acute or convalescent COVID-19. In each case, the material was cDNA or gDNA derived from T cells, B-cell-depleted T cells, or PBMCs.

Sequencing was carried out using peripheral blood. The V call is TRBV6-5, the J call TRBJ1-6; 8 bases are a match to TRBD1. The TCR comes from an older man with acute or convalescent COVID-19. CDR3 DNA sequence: TGTGCCAGCGGAAGACAGGGGAATTCACCCCTCCACTTT. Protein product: CASGRQGNSPLHF.